This T cell receptor (beta chain) came from a study of human T cells and chemical hapten exposure. In TCRdb, the RACE reads were re-called with MiXCR into one record per CDR3 protein. The data contain 150,000 to 200,000 distinct CDR3 sequences, approximately 15% of them seen just once; the ten biggest clones take up about 1.8%. Time point noted: patch test 1, 2 weeks after DPC sensitization. The treatment was: therapeutic diphenylcyclopropenone sensitization with weekly scalp DPC. Germline V gives CDR1 MDHEN, CDR2 SYDVKM. There are 15 residues in the CDR3. The V end was cut by 8 bases, the J end by 6 bases, with 20 bases between.

Material: whole blood, obtained in connection with sensitization to the hapten diphenylcyclopropenone (DPC). The chain recombines TRBV28 with TRBJ2-1; D is ambiguous. The receptor's source is a woman in her 30s with alopecia areata. Some clones in this sample may be carry-over from other donors' samples. DNA of the CDR3: TGTGCCAGCGGATGGGCCCCATCATTGGGCAATGAGCAGTTCTTC. Its protein is CASGWAPSLGNEQFF.